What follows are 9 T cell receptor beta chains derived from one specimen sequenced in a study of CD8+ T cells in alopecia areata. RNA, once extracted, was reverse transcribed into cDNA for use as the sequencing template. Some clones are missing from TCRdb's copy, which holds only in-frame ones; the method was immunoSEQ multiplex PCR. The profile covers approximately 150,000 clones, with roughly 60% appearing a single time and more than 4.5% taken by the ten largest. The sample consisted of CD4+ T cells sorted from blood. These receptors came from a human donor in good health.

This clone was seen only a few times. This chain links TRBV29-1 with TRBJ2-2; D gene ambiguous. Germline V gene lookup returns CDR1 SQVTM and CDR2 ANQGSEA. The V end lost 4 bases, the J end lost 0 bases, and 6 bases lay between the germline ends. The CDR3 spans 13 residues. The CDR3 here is CSVGAANTGELFF. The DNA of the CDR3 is TGCAGCGTTGGGGCAGCGAACACCGGGGAGCTGTTTTTT.

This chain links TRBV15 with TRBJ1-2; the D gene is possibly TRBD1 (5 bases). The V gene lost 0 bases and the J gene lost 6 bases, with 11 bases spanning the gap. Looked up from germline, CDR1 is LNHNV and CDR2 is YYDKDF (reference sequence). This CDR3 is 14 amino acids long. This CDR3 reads CATSRDYQGHGYTF. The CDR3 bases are TGTGCCACCAGCAGAGATTACCAGGGCCATGGCTACACCTTC.

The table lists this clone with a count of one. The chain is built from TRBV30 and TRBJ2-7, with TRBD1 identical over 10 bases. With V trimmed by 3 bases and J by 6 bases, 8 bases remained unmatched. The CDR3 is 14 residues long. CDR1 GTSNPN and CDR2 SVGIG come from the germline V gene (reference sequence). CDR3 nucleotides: TGTGCCTGGAGGACAGGGGGCGGAAGACTCGAGCAGTACTTC. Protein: CAWRTGGGRLEQYF.

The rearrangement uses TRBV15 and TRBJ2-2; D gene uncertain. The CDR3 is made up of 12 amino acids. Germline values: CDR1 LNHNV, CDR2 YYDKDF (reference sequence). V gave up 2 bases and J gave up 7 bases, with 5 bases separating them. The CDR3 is CATSRQNGELFF. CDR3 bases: TGTGCCACCAGCAGACAAAACGGGGAGCTGTTTTTT. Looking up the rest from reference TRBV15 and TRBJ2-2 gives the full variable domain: DAMVIQNPRYQVTQFGKPVTLSCSQTLNHNVMYWYQQKSSQAPKLLFHYYDKDFNNEADTPDNFQSRRPNTSFCFLDIRSPGLGDTAMYLCATSRQNGELFFGEGSRLTVL.

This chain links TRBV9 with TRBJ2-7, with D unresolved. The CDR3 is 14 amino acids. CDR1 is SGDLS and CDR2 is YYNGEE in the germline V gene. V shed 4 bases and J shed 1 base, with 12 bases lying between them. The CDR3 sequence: CASSSSWASYEQYF. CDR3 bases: TGTGCCAGCAGCTCTAGTTGGGCGTCCTACGAGCAGTACTTC.

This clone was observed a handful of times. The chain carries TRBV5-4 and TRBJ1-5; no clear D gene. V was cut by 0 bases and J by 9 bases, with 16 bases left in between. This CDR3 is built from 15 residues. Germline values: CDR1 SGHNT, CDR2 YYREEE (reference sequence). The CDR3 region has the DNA TGTGCCAGCAGCTTGGCCAGTCCCCATTTGGGGCCCCAGCATTTT. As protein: CASSLASPHLGPQHF.

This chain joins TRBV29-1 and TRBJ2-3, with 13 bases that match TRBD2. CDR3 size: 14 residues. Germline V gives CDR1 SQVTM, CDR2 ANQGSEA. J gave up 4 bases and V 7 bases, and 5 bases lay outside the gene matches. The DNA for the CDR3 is TGCAGCGCCCGGACTAGCGGGAGTGCAGATACGCAGTATTTT. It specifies CSARTSGSADTQYF.

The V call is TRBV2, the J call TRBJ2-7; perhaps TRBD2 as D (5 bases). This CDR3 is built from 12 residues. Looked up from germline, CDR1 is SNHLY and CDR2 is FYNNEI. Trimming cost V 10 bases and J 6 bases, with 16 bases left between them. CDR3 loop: CATKRESGEQYF. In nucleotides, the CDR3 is TGTGCCACCAAAAGGGAGTCCGGCGAGCAGTACTTC. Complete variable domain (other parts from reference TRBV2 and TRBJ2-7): EPEVTQTPSHQVTQMGQEVILRCVPISNHLYFYWYRQILGQKVEFLVSFYNNEISEKSEIFDDQFSVERPDGSNFTLKIRSTKLEDSAMYFCATKRESGEQYFGPGTRLTVT.

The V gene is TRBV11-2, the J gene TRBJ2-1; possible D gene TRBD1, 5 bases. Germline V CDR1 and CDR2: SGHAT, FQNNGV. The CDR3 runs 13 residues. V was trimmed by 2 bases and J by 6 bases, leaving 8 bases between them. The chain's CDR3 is CASSLLGANEQFF. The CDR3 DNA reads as TGTGCCAGCAGCTTACTAGGGGCCAATGAGCAGTTCTTC.